This T cell receptor beta chain was retrieved from a study of cytomegalovirus exposure and HLA in healthy donors listed by TCRdb under 2017. The study in broad terms: An earlier analysis of some 500 of the donors reported 276 Gb of sequence data and about 100 million unique TCR beta sequences from about 180 million T cells. An early release that covered several hundred HLA-typed donors contained about 300 gigabases of sequencing data and roughly 84 million unique TCR sequences. Of the roughly 390 genotyped donors, roughly 80% were placed in the genetic ancestry cluster associated with self-reported Caucasian donors. The study was designed to test whether signatures of past pathogen exposure could be identified by cataloging public T cell receptors. The T cell repertoires of under 750 subjects were profiled by immunosequencing and related to cytomegalovirus serostatus. Along with the approximately 620-subject first cohort, a separate validation cohort of some 130 different subjects was used. To predict cytomegalovirus infection status, the study combined high-throughput TCR immunosequencing, statistical association of individual TCRs with disease status, and machine learning. To study patterns of TCR occurrence, a later analysis re-analyzed previously published TCR beta repertoires from hundreds of donors and added high-resolution HLA genotyping. Rather than drawing on any new phenotypic data, the later analysis identified candidate immune exposures from TCR beta sequences and the way those sequences occurred across donors. An earlier analysis of around 580 of the donors used high-throughput TCR beta sequencing to judge whether each TCR beta V gene segment behaved as functional or pseudogenic. Donor age, sex, ethnicity and CMV serostatus were compiled alongside the repertoire data. In a later genetic analysis, genome-wide SNP genotypes for about 60% of the 666 donors were used, and that subset was treated as a discovery cohort. Every repertoire in the discovery cohort had been generated on one and the same sequencing platform. HLA typing covered class I and class II loci at four-digit resolution. Typing coverage varied by locus: 629-630 donors for A, B, C, DRB1 and DQB1; more than 500 for DQA1; more than 600 for DPA1; roughly 450 for DPB1. Because of strong linkage in the cohort, five DR-DQ haplotypes were treated as single units for association and clustering. Among 300 to 450 genotyped donors of the cohort, an average of about 240,000 unique TCR beta nucleotide sequences were sequenced per donor, approximately 20% of them non-productive.

Including the terminal cysteine and phenylalanine, the CDR3 comprises 15 residues. CDR3 DNA is the only sequence kept; it has 45 bases, read in frame from the first base. Unmatched junction bases come to 6, with V trimmed by 2 bases and J by 3 bases. The germline V gene (reference sequence) provides CDR1 MNHNY and CDR2 SVGAGI. Points on this clone: No antigen is known for it. Per-base qualities were not stored, and no clone one base away is much larger.

In total, over 600 healthy bone marrow donors made up the cohort. Cohort members were all nominally healthy when sampled, although unrecorded immune exposures were likely present. The donor tested CMV seronegative and was one of the 352 seronegative cohort members. A peripheral blood sample was collected from each donor, and TCR beta sequencing was performed on peripheral blood mononuclear cells. Genomic DNA extraction from the blood cell samples was performed with the Qiagen DNeasy Blood Extraction Kit. The study at large found these results: While some public TCRs were present in many individuals, most TCR sequences turned up only very rarely across donors. An association between a missense DCLRE1C variant and V-gene and J-gene trimming of TCR beta chains was found in a later genetic analysis and replicated in an independent cohort. When HLA alleles, especially DR and DQ, strongly co-occurred, TCR associations were difficult to assign to individual alleles. A further reported finding was that TCR beta sequences accurately predicted the HLA-A and HLA-B alleles for most subjects in the first cohort. Presence/absence analyses assumed roughly uniform sequencing depth across donors, an assumption that may not hold. Because counts were too low, about 15 rarely observed V segments, including chromosome 9 orphons, were left out of the earlier analysis of several hundred of the donors. Three of the identified cytomegalovirus-associated TCR beta chains were confirmed in vitro to be specific for cytomegalovirus antigens. Linkage disequilibrium might explain the correlated functional status among segregating V segments, but an unknown experimental factor could not be excluded. A later analysis found that most CMV-associated TCR beta chains appeared HLA-restricted, with HLA associations seemingly driven largely by CMV exposure. It was suggested by the authors that the approach could potentially be generalized to other disease states and immunological phenotypes. The classifier was reported to diagnose cytomegalovirus status with high specificity and sensitivity in both the original and validation cohorts. In the study, some 180 TCR beta chains were listed as associated with cytomegalovirus. The only immune exposure information available for the cohort was CMV serostatus. A later analysis reported that several top co-occurrence clusters appeared linked to parvovirus B19, influenza, CMV and Epstein-Barr virus. In this cohort, only TCR beta chains were sequenced, and detectable features were limited by the absence of alpha or paired-chain data. In a later analysis, the rate of TCR association differed among HLA loci, with DRB1 alleles having the most associated TCRs and HLA-C alleles having the fewest. In an earlier analysis of 450 to 750 of the donors, most TCR beta V segments appeared in productive rearrangements about 87% or about 30% of the time, broadly matching IMGT annotations. A later genetic analysis reported fewer N-insertions in productive TCRs among donors in an Asian-associated ancestry cluster than the roughly 700-donor mean. In a later analysis, HLA-associated TCR beta chains showed more clonal expansion and lower generation probabilities than non-associated chains that were equally common. Because HLA typing was missing for some donors at each locus, association tests included only the typed subset. In a later analysis, some 18,000 TCR beta sequences were associated with specific HLA alleles at a false discovery rate of 0.05. A cluster of highly shared sequence variants was judged likely to be a technical artifact of the sequencing pipeline. Because the 87-base-pair reads could not distinguish some IMGT-functional V segments, including TRBV6-2 and TRBV6-3, those segments were excluded.

Libraries were constructed by the immunoSEQ multiplex PCR assay. A mixture of 60 forward primers for TCR Vbeta segments and 13 reverse primers for TCR Jbeta segments was used in the multiplex PCR. Amplification of the CDR3 region of rearranged TCR beta genes was performed with a multiplex PCR assay on genomic DNA. On the Illumina HiSeq System, the amplified TCR beta libraries were sequenced as 87-base-pair reads. Per the authors' processing: In a later analysis, about 80 million unique TCR beta chains were counted across the 650 to 750 repertoires, and around 11 million of these chains were shared by at least two donors. A nearest-neighbor algorithm error-corrected the raw reads and collapsed the reads into unique sequences, merging closely related sequences to remove PCR and sequencing errors. CDR3 sequences were aligned to IMGT reference sequences to assign V, D and J gene segments. Each retained sequence needed at least a six-nucleotide match to both a V gene segment and a J gene segment. A rearrangement was called productive if the CDR3 had no stop codons and remained in frame with V and J, and every other rearrangement was called non-productive. Following IMGT convention, CDR3 was defined as the stretch from the second conserved V-encoded cysteine to the conserved J-encoded phenylalanine. The earlier analysis of about 570 of the donors excluded any sequence lacking an unambiguous match to a single V gene segment. In an earlier analysis of 587 of the donors, a V segment was called functional when productive rearrangements were above 56.7%, and segregating when the standard deviation between donors exceeded 5%. A statistical classification framework was developed to diagnose cytomegalovirus status using the catalog of TCR beta chain sequences. In a later analysis, V and J genes were assigned by comparing TCR nucleotide sequences against IMGT/GENE-DB human TR gene sequences. In a later analysis, CDR3 sequences and most-parsimonious VDJ recombination scenarios were assigned using the TCRdist pipeline. A later analysis defined each TCR beta chain by its CDR3 amino acid sequence plus V-gene family, and excluded reads lacking a unique V-gene family. A later analysis removed 550 to 650 highly shared, low-generation-probability nucleotide sequences to deal with suspected cross-contamination and a sequencing artifact. A later analysis calculated a clonal expansion index for each public chain from normalized within-repertoire ranks of inferred template counts. In a later analysis, generation probabilities were computed using a VDJ recombination model fitted to out-of-frame rearrangements, and the results were checked against IGoR. Hypergeometric tests were used in a later analysis to score TCR-TCR, TCR-HLA and TCR-CMV co-occurrence, with a repertoire-size bias correction applied to the TCR pairs. False discovery rates were estimated in a later analysis by permuting HLA or CMV assignments 20 times. A later analysis grouped co-occurring TCRs with DBSCAN, adding TCRdist sequence similarity when clustering within HLA-allele-positive subsets. Repertoires with fewer than 30,000 or more than 120,000 public chains, plus five repertoires with anomalous nucleotide sharing, were excluded from co-occurrence clustering. As stored in TCRdb, this immuneACCESS dataset retains in-frame rearrangements with V and J assigned. A fraction of the clones does not appear; measured against another copy, unresolved V genes explain less than half of the discrepancy, and the remainder lacks a known reason. For V, J and clone size, that table is used; D and trimming come from the DNA. In this sample the table shows about 110,000 clones, about 69% of which occur a single time. Together, the top ten hold roughly 1.2% of the sample.

Sequences were obtained from PBMCs. Rearrangement joined TRBV6-6 to TRBJ1-1; 7 middle bases align to TRBD1. The source of this sequence is a man between 35 and 55 years old in good health and CMV-seronegative. This receptor has the CDR3 CASSYGSGQHTEAFF. The nucleotide sequence is given as TGTGCCAGCAGTTACGGCTCGGGACAGCACACTGAAGCTTTCTTT.